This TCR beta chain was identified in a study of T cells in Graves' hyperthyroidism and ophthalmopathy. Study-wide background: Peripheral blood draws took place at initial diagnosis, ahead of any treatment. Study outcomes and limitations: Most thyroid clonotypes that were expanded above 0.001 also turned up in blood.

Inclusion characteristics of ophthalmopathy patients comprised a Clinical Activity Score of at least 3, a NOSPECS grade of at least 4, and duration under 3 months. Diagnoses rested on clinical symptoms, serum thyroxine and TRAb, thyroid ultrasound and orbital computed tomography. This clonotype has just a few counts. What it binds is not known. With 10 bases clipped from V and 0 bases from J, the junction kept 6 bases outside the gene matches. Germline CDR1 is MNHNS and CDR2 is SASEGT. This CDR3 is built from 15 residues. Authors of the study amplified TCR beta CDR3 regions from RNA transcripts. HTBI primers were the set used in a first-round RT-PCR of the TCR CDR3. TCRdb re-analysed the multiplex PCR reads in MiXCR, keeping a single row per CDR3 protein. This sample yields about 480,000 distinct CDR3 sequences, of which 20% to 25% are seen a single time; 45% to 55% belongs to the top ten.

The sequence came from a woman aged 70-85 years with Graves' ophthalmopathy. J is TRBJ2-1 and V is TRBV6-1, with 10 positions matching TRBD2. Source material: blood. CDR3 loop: CANRASGGSYNEQFF. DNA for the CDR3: TGTGCCAACAGGGCTAGCGGGGGCTCCTACAATGAGCAGTTCTTC.